These 21 T cell receptor beta chains were all obtained from the same sample, sequenced in a study of blood T cell repertoires in COVID-19. Using immunoSEQ multiplex PCR, the repertoire was profiled, and TCRdb retains in-frame clones only, with some absent. The repertoire holds around 260,000 clones, with roughly nine tenths as singletons. Material for sequencing was peripheral blood. These receptors came from a man aged 35-49 years who had recovered from COVID-19.

This clone has just a few counts. This chain links TRBV5-6 with TRBJ2-2; maybe TRBD2 (5 bases). This CDR3 is 13 amino acids long. Trimming took 2 bases from V and 6 from J, leaving 8 bases between them. The germline gives CDR1 SGHDT, CDR2 YYEEEE. The CDR3 protein is CASSFGGPGELFF. In DNA form, the CDR3 reads TGTGCCAGCAGCTTCGGAGGACCCGGGGAGCTGTTTTTT. Based on the CDR3 plus reference TRBV5-6 and TRBJ2-2, the full variable domain is DAGVTQSPTHLIKTRGQQVTLRCSPKSGHDTVSWYQQALGQGPQFIFQYYEEEERQRGNFPDRFSGHQFPNYSSELNVNALLLGDSALYLCASSFGGPGELFFGEGSRLTVL.

This clone has only one observation. The chain joins TRBV27 to TRBJ1-2, with 9 bases identical to TRBD1. V was clipped by 4 bases and J by 4 bases; unmatched bases: 7. CDR1 and CDR2 (germline): MNHEY, SMNVEV (reference sequence). The CDR3 contains 15 residues. CDR3 region: CASSSQGAGGYGYTF. The CDR3, as DNA: TGTGCCAGCAGTTCACAGGGGGCAGGTGGCTATGGCTACACCTTC.

V and J are TRBV5-4 and TRBJ1-6; 9 bases line up with TRBD1. The CDR3 runs 18 residues. The ends lost 0 bases at V and 7 bases at J; junction bases unmatched: 11. Germline CDR1 SGHNT, CDR2 YYREEE (reference sequence). DNA of the CDR3: TGTGCCAGCAGCTTGGGCCCCTTGGGACAGGGACAGAATTCACCCCTCCACTTT. Protein sequence: CASSLGPLGQGQNSPLHF.

The V gene is TRBV10-3, the J gene TRBJ1-6; maybe TRBD1 (5 bases). The germline CDR1 and CDR2 sequences are ENHRY and SYGVKD. This CDR3 region has 15 residues. The V and J ends lost 6 bases and 2 bases respectively, with 11 bases between them. The CDR3 protein is CAISAGFTYNSPLHF. The CDR3 nucleotides read TGTGCCATCAGCGCAGGGTTCACCTATAATTCACCCCTCCACTTT.

The chain employs TRBV7-2 and TRBJ2-2, with unresolved D. The V gene lost 5 bases and the J gene lost 0 bases, with 7 bases spanning the gap. Germline CDR1 SGHTA, CDR2 FQGNSA. This CDR3 has 14 residues. CDR3 residues: CASSLYANTGELFF. DNA of the CDR3: TGTGCCAGCAGCCTATACGCGAACACCGGGGAGCTGTTTTTT.

J is TRBJ1-2 and V is TRBV4-3; 7 nucleotides line up with TRBD1. Germline V gives CDR1 LGHNA, CDR2 YSLEER. CDR3 length: 14 amino acids. The J segment lost 2 bases and the V segment lost 4 bases, leaving 4 bases of the junction unmatched. The CDR3 loop reads CASSRGGPNYGYTF. The CDR3 bases are TGCGCCAGCAGCCGAGGGGGCCCGAACTATGGCTACACCTTC.

The rearrangement links TRBV5-6 to TRBJ2-7; D not certain. The CDR3 is made up of 16 amino acids. The germline V and J ends were trimmed by 0 bases and 1 base, with 14 bases remaining between them. Germline CDR1 SGHDT, CDR2 YYEEEE. In nucleotides, the CDR3 is TGTGCCAGCAGCTTGGGGGCCATTCGTGCTTCCTACGAGCAGTACTTC. It codes for CASSLGAIRASYEQYF.

This chain joins TRBV5-6 and TRBJ2-7; D is perhaps TRBD2 (5 bases). Germline V gives CDR1 SGHDT, CDR2 YYEEEE. The V end lost 4 bases, the J end lost 2 bases, and 16 bases lay between the germline ends. The CDR3 totals 15 residues. For the CDR3, the DNA is TGTGCCAGCAGCGAGGGTCGTCACAGTCCCTACGAGCAGTACTTC. The encoded protein is CASSEGRHSPYEQYF.

Details on this clone: This CDR3 is also generated by other DNA sequences in the sample. The chain combines TRBV15 with TRBJ1-5; 7 nucleotides match TRBD1. The CDR3 consists of 15 residues. J gave up 5 bases and V 0 bases, and 4 bases lay outside the gene matches. Germline V gene lookup returns CDR1 LNHNV and CDR2 YYDKDF (reference sequence). The CDR3 DNA reads TGTGCCACCAGCAGAGATGGGCAGGGGGATCAGCCCCAGCATTTT. Protein sequence: CATSRDGQGDQPQHF.

The V and J genes are TRBV6-2 or TRBV6-3 and TRBJ1-2; 7 bases map to TRBD1. CDR3 size: 12 residues. V lost 4 bases and J lost 8; bases outside the gene matches: 4. The V gene's germline CDR1 is MNHEY and CDR2 SVGEGT. DNA of the CDR3: TGTGCCAGCAGTTTACAGGGGAGAGGCTACACCTTC. Its protein is CASSLQGRGYTF.

This clone was seen only a few times. V gene TRBV6-5 combines with J gene TRBJ1-2, with 7 bases fitting TRBD1. Germline-derived CDR1 and CDR2 are MNHEY and SVGAGI. This CDR3 region has 12 residues. V lost 11 bases and J lost 8; bases outside the gene matches: 11. CDR3 amino acids: CAGATGPRGYTF. CDR3 bases: TGTGCCGGAGCGACAGGGCCCAGAGGCTACACCTTC.

This clone was seen just once. The chain links TRBV18 to TRBJ2-2; D call uncertain. The CDR3 covers 13 residues. Germline CDR1 KGHSH, CDR2 LQKENI. With 0 bases removed from V and 5 bases from J, the gap between germline ends came to 4 bases. The CDR3 DNA sequence: TGTGCCAGCTCACCACCAACAACCGGGGAGCTGTTTTTT. It yields the protein CASSPPTTGELFF.

This chain uses TRBV7-9 with TRBJ2-1; maybe TRBD1 (5 bases). V was pared by 3 bases and J by 5 bases, with 11 bases between. The CDR3 runs 14 residues. Germline V CDR1 and CDR2: SEHNR, FQNEAQ (reference sequence). CDR3 bases: TGTGCCAGCAGCTTCCCCGACAGAGACAATGAGCAGTTCTTC. It specifies CASSFPDRDNEQFF. The complete variable domain, with remaining parts taken from reference TRBV7-9 and TRBJ2-1, reads DTGVSQNPRHKITKRGQNVTFRCDPISEHNRLYWYRQTLGQGPEFLTYFQNEAQLEKSRLLSDRFSAERPKGSFSTLEIQRTEQGDSAMYLCASSFPDRDNEQFFGPGTRLTVL.

The J gene is TRBJ2-1, the V gene TRBV29-1, with 8 bases lining up with TRBD2. The V gene end was trimmed by 6 bases and the J gene end by 4 bases; junction bases not matched to a gene: 5. The CDR3 runs to 13 residues. Germline V CDR1 and CDR2: SQVTM, ANQGSEA. CDR3 nucleotides: TGCAGCGTGGGCGGGAGGTCATACAATGAGCAGTTCTTC. Its translation is CSVGGRSYNEQFF.

As regards this clone: In the same sample, other DNA sequences code for this CDR3. This chain uses TRBV12-3 or TRBV12-4 with TRBJ2-7, with 9 bases identical to TRBD1. The J segment lost 7 bases and the V segment lost 3 bases, leaving 4 bases of the junction unmatched. This CDR3 comprises 13 residues. CDR3 in DNA: TGTGCCAGCAGTTTCGGGACAGGGCGTGAGCAGTACTTC. Translation gives CASSFGTGREQYF.

The gene calls are TRBV27 and TRBJ2-5, with 10 bases matching TRBD2. V shed 8 bases, J shed 5 bases, and the junction held 20 bases outside the gene matches. There are 18 residues in the CDR3. The germline V gene encodes CDR1 MNHEY and CDR2 SMNVEV (reference sequence). The CDR3 coding sequence is TGTGCCAGCTCCAACTGGCAGCGGGGGGGCCGAGGGCACGAGACCCAGTACTTC. Translating gives CASSNWQRGGRGHETQYF.

The chain links TRBV6-5 to TRBJ1-1, with 8 nucleotides matching TRBD1. The CDR3 covers 15 residues. The V gene's germline CDR1 is MNHEY and CDR2 SVGAGI. V was clipped by 2 bases and J by 1 base; unmatched bases: 3. CDR3 region: CASSYTGQANTEAFF. For the CDR3, the DNA is TGTGCCAGCAGTTACACGGGACAGGCGAACACTGAAGCTTTCTTT.

On this clone: Germline and junction disagree at one end, which may indicate a read error. The gene calls are TRBV18 and TRBJ2-7; 7 nucleotides agree with TRBD2. CDR3 size: 13 residues. The germline V gene has CDR1 KGHSH and CDR2 LQKENI. The DNA of the CDR3 is TGTGCCAGCTGCAGCGGGACCTCCTGCGAGCAGTACTTC. Translation gives CASCSGTSCEQYF. The full variable domain, its missing parts supplied by reference TRBV18 and TRBJ2-7, is NAGVMQNPRHLVRRRGQEARLRCSPMKGHSHVYWYRQLPEEGLKFMVYLQKENIIDESGMPKERFSAEFPKEGPSILRIQQVVRGDSAAYFCASCSGTSCEQYFGPGTRLTVT.

This chain uses TRBV5-1 with TRBJ2-7; 9 bases fit TRBD1. CDR1 is SGHRS and CDR2 is YFSETQ in the germline V gene. The CDR3 loop spans 16 amino acids. The V and J ends lost 0 bases and 5 bases, in that order; junction bases with no gene match: 9. Here the CDR3 DNA reads TGCGCCAGCAGCTTGGTGTTACAGGGGGCGCGGGACGAGCAGTACTTC. This gives the protein CASSLVLQGARDEQYF.

This sequence joins TRBV5-1 and TRBJ1-6; TRBD1 aligns across 7 bases. Germline V gene lookup returns CDR1 SGHRS and CDR2 YFSETQ. This CDR3 spans 16 amino acids. Unmatched junction bases numbered 7, after V lost 4 bases and J lost 3 bases. In DNA, the CDR3 is TGCGCCAGCAGCACCTCCAGGGGGAACTATAATTCACCCCTCCACTTT. Its translation: CASSTSRGNYNSPLHF.

The CDR3 sequence: CASSLRLASNTGELFF. In DNA, the CDR3 is TGTGCCAGCAGCCTTCGACTAGCGTCGAACACCGGGGAGCTGTTTTTT. V and J are TRBV5-6 and TRBJ2-2; 8 nucleotides align to TRBD2. This CDR3 contains 16 residues. V dropped 4 bases and J dropped 0; count of bases not matched to a gene: 5. The germline gives CDR1 SGHDT, CDR2 YYEEEE. The entire variable domain, with the rest obtained from reference TRBV5-6 and TRBJ2-2, is as follows: DAGVTQSPTHLIKTRGQQVTLRCSPKSGHDTVSWYQQALGQGPQFIFQYYEEEERQRGNFPDRFSGHQFPNYSSELNVNALLLGDSALYLCASSLRLASNTGELFFGEGSRLTVL.